A selection of T cell receptor beta chains follows, all from one sample in a study of regulatory T cells in long-lasting Graves disease. MiXCR was run by TCRdb on the multiplex PCR reads, yielding one entry per CDR3 protein. The sample gives 650,000 to 700,000 distinct CDR3 sequences, approximately 31% of which show up once; about 42% is in the top ten. The sequencing used peripheral blood mononuclear cells (PBMCs), collected when the disease was refractory, from a patient treated with antithyroid drugs. These receptors were collected from a female donor with Graves disease. Both conserved end residues are part of each CDR3. Each record gives: V gene, D gene, clone size, J gene, CDR3 protein. A D gene is named only where the DNA matches it firmly. Size tells how often a clone was seen (once, few, many) or the class of an expanded clone, and some rows leave it out.

TRBV6-2/TRBV6-3	.	.	TRBJ1-5	CASSPDRRGNQPQHF
TRBV9	TRBD1	few	TRBJ2-3	CASSVTGGAADTQYF
TRBV6-1	.	.	TRBJ1-5	CASTPRQSSNQPQHF
TRBV20-1	.	.	TRBJ1-2	CSARDRARPYYGYTF
TRBV6-4	TRBD2	.	TRBJ2-7	CASSPPGLAGTYEQYF
TRBV5-1	.	few	TRBJ2-7	CASSLDLSVSYEQYF
TRBV12-3/TRBV12-4	TRBD1	few	TRBJ1-2	CASSSPGQGGYGYTF
TRBV5-1	TRBD1	.	TRBJ1-2	CASSLWDREDYGYTF
TRBV30	TRBD1	few	TRBJ1-2	CAWRGTGGGYTF
TRBV15	.	few	TRBJ1-5	CATSLGVSNQPQHF
TRBV3-1	.	few	TRBJ1-2	CASSQRGSSGYTF
TRBV24-1	.	few	TRBJ1-2	CATSDSESDSFPYGYTF
TRBV3-1	.	few	TRBJ1-2	CASSQYRANYGYTF
TRBV3-1	.	.	TRBJ1-4	CASSQVMEKLFF
TRBV9	.	.	TRBJ1-1	CASSVVWGANTEAFF
TRBV12-3/TRBV12-4	.	.	TRBJ2-1	CASSDYRAITSGQFF
TRBV14	.	.	TRBJ1-6	CASSQVGMTLHF
TRBV6-1	.	few	TRBJ2-5	CASSHLQGRKTQYF
TRBV20-1	.	.	TRBJ1-1	CSARGGFNTEAFF
TRBV29-1	.	.	TRBJ2-7	CSVELGRRSYEQYF
TRBV6-1	TRBD1	few	TRBJ1-2	CASSGDRVTYYGYTF
TRBV6-1	TRBD1	.	TRBJ1-2	CAIARDSANYGYTF
TRBV6-2/TRBV6-3	TRBD1	.	TRBJ1-5	CASSRPGQGGNQPQHF
TRBV6-1	.	few	TRBJ2-2	CAISPLSGNTGELFF
TRBV5-4	.	.	TRBJ2-7	CASSSLTGSYEQYF
TRBV11-2	.	few	TRBJ2-2	CASSPGRPPNTGELFF